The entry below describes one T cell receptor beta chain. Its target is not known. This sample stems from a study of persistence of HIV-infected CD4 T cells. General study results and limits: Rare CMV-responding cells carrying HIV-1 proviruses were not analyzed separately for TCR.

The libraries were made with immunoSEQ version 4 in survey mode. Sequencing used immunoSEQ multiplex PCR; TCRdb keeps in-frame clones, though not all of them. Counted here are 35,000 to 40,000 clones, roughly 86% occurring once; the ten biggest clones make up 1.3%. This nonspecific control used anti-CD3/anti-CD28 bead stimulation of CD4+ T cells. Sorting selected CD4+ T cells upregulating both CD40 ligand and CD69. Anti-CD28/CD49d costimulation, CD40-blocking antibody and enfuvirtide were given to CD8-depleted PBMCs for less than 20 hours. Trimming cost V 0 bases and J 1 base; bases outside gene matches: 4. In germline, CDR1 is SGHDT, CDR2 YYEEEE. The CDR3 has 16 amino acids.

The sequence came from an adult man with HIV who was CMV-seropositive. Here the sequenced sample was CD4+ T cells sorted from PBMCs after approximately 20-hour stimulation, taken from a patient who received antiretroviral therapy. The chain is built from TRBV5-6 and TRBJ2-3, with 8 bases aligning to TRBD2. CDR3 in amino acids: CASSLVAGGRTDTQYF. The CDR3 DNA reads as TGTGCCAGCAGCTTGGTGGCGGGGGGCCGCACAGATACGCAGTATTTT. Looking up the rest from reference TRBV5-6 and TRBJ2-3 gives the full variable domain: DAGVTQSPTHLIKTRGQQVTLRCSPKSGHDTVSWYQQALGQGPQFIFQYYEEEERQRGNFPDRFSGHQFPNYSSELNVNALLLGDSALYLCASSLVAGGRTDTQYFGPGTRLTVL.